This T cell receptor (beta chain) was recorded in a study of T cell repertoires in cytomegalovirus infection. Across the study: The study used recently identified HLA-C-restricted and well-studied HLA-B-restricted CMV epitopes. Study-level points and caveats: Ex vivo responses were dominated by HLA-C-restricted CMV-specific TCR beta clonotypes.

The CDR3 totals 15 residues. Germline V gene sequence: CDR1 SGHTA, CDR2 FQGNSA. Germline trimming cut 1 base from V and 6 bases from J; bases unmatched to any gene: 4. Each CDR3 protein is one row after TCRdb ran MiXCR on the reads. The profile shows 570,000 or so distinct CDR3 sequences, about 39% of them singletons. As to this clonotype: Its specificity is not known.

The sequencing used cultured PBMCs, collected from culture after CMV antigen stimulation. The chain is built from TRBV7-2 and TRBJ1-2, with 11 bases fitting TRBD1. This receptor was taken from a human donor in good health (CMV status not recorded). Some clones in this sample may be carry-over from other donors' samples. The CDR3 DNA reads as TGTGCCAGCAGCTTAGTTGGGACAGGGGGTGATGGCTACACCTTC. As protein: CASSLVGTGGDGYTF.